This T cell receptor (beta chain) derives from a study of control samples from healthy donors and cancer patients. The protocol was immunoSEQ multiplex PCR, while the TCRdb copy is restricted to in-frame clones and leaves out a portion. In the table there are 60,000 to 80,000 clones, roughly 87% of which are singletons. The receptor comes from a woman aged 45-59 years in good health. The sequencing input was blood.

CDR3 nucleotides: TGTGCCTGGAGCGGGACAGGGCGTACTGAAGCTTTCTTT. This encodes CAWSGTGRTEAFF. The chain carries TRBV30 and TRBJ1-1, with 9 bases matching TRBD1. This CDR3 is built from 13 residues. Trimming cost V 3 bases and J 5 bases; bases outside gene matches: 4. Germline CDR1 and CDR2: GTSNPN and SVGIG (reference sequence).